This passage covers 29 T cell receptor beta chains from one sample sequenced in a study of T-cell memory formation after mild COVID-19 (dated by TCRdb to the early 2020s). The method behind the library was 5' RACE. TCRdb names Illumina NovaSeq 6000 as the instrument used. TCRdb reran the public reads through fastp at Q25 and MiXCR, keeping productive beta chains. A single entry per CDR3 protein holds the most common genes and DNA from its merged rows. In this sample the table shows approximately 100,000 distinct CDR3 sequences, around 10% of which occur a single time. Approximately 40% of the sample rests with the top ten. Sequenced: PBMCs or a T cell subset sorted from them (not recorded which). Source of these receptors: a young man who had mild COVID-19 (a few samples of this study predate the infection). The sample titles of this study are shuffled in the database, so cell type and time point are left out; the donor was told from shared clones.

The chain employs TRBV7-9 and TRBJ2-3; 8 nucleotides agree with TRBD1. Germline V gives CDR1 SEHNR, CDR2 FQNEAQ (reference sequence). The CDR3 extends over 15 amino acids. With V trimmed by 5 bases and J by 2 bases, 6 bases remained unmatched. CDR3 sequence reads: CASSPTGVYTDTQYF. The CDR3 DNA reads TGTGCCAGCAGCCCGACAGGGGTCTACACAGATACGCAGTATTTT.

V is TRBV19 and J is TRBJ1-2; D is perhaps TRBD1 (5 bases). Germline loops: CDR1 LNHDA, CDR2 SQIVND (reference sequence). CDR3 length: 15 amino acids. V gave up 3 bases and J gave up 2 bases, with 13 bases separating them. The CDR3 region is CASSMRRDGNYGYTF. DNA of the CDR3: TGTGCCAGTAGTATGCGCCGGGACGGCAACTATGGCTACACCTTC. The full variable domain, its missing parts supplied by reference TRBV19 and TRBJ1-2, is DGGITQSPKYLFRKEGQNVTLSCEQNLNHDAMYWYRQDPGQGLRLIYYSQIVNDFQKGDIAEGYSVSREKKESFPLTVTSAQKNPTAFYLCASSMRRDGNYGYTFGSGTRLTVV.

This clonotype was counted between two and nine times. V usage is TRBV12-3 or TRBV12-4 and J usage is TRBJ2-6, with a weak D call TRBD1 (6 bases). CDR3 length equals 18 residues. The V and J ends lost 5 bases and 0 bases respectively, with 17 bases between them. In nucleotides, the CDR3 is TGTGCCAGCAGTGGCCTCCGGACAGACCTCTCTGGGGCCAACGTCCTGACTTTC. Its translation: CASSGLRTDLSGANVLTF.

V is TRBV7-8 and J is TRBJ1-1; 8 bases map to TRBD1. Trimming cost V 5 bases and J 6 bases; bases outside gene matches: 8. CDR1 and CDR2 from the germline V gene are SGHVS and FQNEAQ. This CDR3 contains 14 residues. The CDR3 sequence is CASSQLPGGPEAFF. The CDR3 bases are TGTGCCAGCAGCCAGTTACCAGGGGGCCCTGAAGCTTTCTTT.

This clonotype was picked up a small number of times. CDR3 in amino acids: CATSRDLADNEQFF. The DNA for the CDR3 is TGTGCCACCAGCAGAGATCTGGCGGACAATGAGCAGTTCTTC. J is TRBJ2-1 and V is TRBV15; D is undetermined. The germline CDR1 and CDR2 sequences are LNHNV and YYDKDF (reference sequence). This CDR3 spans 14 amino acids. V was shortened by 0 bases and J by 5 bases, with 8 bases between the two germline ends.

The chain's CDR3 is CASTQGGHLYEQYF. CDR3 DNA: TGTGCCAGCACTCAGGGGGGACACCTATACGAGCAGTACTTC. The V and J genes are TRBV2 and TRBJ2-7; TRBD1 is a possible D gene (7 bases). Trimming took 7 bases from V and 4 from J, leaving 17 bases between them. Germline CDR1 SNHLY, CDR2 FYNNEI. The CDR3 contains 14 residues. Drawing the rest from reference TRBV2 and TRBJ2-7, the complete variable domain is EPEVTQTPSHQVTQMGQEVILRCVPISNHLYFYWYRQILGQKVEFLVSFYNNEISEKSEIFDDQFSVERPDGSNFTLKIRSTKLEDSAMYFCASTQGGHLYEQYFGPGTRLTVT.

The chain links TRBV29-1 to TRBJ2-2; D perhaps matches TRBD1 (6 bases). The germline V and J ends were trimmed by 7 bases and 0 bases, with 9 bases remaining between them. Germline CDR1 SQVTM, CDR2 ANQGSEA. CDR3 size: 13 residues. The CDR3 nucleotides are TGCAGCGGACAGGCCGCGAACACCGGGGAGCTGTTTTTT. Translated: CSGQAANTGELFF.

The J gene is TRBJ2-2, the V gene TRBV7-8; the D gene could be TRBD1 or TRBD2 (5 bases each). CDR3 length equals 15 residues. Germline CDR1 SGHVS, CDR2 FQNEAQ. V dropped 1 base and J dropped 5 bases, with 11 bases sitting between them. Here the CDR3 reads CASSLVQGVTGELFF. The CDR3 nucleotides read TGTGCCAGCAGCTTAGTCCAGGGAGTTACCGGGGAGCTGTTTTTT. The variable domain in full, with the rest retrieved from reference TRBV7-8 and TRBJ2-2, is GAGVSQSPRYKVAKRGQDVALRCDPISGHVSLFWYQQALGQGPEFLTYFQNEAQLDKSGLPSDRFFAERPEGSVSTLKIQRTQQEDSAVYLCASSLVQGVTGELFFGEGSRLTVL.

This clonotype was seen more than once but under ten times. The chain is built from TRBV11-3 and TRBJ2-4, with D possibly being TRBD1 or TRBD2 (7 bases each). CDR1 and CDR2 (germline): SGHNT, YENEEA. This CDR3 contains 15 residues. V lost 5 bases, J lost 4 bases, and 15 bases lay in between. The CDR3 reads CASSPRGGVKNIQYF. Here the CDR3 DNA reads TGTGCCAGCAGCCCCAGGGGGGGGGTAAAAAACATTCAGTACTTC.

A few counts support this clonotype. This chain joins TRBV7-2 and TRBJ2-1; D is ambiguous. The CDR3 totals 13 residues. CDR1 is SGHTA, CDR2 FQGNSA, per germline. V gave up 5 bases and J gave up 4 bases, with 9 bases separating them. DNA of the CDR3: TGTGCCAGCAGCCCAGCGTTATACAATGAGCAGTTCTTC. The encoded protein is CASSPALYNEQFF.

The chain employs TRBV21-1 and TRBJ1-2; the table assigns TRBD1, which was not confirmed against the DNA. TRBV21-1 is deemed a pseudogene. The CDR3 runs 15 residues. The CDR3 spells CASSKIVFAPYGYTF. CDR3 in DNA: TGTGCCAGCAGCAAGATTGTGTTCGCCCCCTATGGCTACACCTTC.

This chain's CDR3 is CASSPWTGAREKLFF. CDR3 nucleotide sequence: TGTGCCAGCAGCCCCTGGACAGGGGCGCGGGAAAAACTGTTTTTT. The chain joins TRBV3-1 to TRBJ1-4, with 9 bases fitting TRBD1. CDR3 length equals 15 residues. Germline CDR1 is LGHDT and CDR2 is YNNKEL (reference sequence). J lost 8 bases, V lost 4 bases, and 8 bases had no gene match.

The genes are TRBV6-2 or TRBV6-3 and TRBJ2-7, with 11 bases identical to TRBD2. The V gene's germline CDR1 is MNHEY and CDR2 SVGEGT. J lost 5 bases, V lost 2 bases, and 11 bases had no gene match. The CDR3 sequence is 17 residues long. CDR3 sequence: CASSYLPTSGVDDEQYV. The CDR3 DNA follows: TGTGCCAGCAGTTACCTACCGACTAGCGGGGTTGATGACGAGCAGTACGTC.

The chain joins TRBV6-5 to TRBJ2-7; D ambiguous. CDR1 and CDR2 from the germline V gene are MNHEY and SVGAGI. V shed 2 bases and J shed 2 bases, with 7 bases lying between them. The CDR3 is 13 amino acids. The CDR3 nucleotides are TGTGCCAGCAGTTACGCGACAACCTACGAGCAGTACTTC. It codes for CASSYATTYEQYF.

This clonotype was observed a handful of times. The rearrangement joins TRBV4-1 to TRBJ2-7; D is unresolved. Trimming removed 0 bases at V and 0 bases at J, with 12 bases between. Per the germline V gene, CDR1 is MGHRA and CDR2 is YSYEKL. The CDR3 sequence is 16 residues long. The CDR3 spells CASSQERPSSSYEQYV. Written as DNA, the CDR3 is TGCGCCAGCAGCCAAGAGAGACCGAGCAGCTCCTACGAGCAGTACGTC.

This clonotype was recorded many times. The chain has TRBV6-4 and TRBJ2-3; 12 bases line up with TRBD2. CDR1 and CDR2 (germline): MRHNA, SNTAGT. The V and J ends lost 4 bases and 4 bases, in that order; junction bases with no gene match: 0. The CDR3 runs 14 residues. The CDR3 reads CASSGTSGADTQYF. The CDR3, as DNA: TGTGCCAGCAGTGGGACTAGCGGGGCAGATACGCAGTATTTT.

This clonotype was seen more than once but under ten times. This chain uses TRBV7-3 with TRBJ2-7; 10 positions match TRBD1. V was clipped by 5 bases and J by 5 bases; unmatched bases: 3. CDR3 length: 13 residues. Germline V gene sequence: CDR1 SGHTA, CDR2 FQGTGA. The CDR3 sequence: CASSRGTGDEQYF. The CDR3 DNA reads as TGTGCCAGCAGCCGTGGGACAGGGGACGAGCAGTACTTC.

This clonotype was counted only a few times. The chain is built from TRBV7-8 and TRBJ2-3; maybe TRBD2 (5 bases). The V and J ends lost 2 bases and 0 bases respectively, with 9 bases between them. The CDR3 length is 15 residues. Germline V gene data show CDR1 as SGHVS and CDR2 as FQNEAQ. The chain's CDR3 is CASSLLQRSTDTQYF. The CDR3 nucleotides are TGTGCCAGCAGCTTACTCCAGCGGAGCACAGATACGCAGTATTTT.

The CDR3 bases are TGTGCCAGCCTCGGGGGGGGTAGGACAGATACGCAGTATTTT. This encodes CASLGGGRTDTQYF. The rearrangement links TRBV3-1 to TRBJ2-3, with 8 bases fitting TRBD2. The V gene's germline CDR1 is LGHDT and CDR2 YNNKEL (reference sequence). V shed 8 bases and J 3 bases; nucleotides not matched to a gene: 7. This CDR3 has 14 amino acids.

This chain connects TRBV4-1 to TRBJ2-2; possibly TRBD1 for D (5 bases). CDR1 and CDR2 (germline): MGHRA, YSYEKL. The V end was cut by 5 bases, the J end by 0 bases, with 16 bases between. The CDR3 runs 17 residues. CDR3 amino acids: CASSSVGARANTGELFF. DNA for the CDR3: TGCGCCAGCAGCTCGGTAGGGGCGCGAGCGAACACCGGGGAGCTGTTTTTT.

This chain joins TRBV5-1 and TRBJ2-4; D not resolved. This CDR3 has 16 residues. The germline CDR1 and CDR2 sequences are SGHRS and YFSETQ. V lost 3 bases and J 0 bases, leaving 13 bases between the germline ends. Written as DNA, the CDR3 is TGCGCCAGCAGCTCGTCTTTTCAGGTAGCCAAAAACATTCAGTACTTC. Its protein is CASSSSFQVAKNIQYF.

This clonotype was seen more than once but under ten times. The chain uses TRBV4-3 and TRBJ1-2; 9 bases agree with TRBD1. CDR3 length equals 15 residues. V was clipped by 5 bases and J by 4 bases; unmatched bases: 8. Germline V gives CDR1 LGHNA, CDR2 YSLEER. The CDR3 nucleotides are TGCGCCAGCAGCACCCGGACAGGGGCCCCCTATGGCTACACCTTC. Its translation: CASSTRTGAPYGYTF.

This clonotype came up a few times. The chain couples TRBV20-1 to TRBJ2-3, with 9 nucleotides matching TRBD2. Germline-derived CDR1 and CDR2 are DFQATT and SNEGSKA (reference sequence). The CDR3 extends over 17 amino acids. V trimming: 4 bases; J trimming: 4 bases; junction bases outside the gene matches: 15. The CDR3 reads CSAKPPGGTSLPDTQYF. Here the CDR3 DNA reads TGCAGTGCTAAGCCCCCCGGGGGGACTAGCTTGCCAGATACGCAGTATTTT.

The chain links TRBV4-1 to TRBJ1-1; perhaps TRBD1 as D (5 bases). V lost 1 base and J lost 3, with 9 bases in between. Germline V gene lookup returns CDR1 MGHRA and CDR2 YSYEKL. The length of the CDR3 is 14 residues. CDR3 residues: CASSQGKGYTEAFF. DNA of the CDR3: TGCGCCAGCAGCCAAGGAAAGGGGTACACTGAAGCTTTCTTT.

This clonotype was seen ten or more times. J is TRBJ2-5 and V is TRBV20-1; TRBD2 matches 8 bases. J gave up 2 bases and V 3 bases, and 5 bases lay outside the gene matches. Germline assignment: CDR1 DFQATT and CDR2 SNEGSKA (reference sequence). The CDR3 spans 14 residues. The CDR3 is CSASSGVIQETQYF. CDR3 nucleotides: TGCAGTGCTAGTAGCGGGGTAATACAAGAGACCCAGTACTTC.

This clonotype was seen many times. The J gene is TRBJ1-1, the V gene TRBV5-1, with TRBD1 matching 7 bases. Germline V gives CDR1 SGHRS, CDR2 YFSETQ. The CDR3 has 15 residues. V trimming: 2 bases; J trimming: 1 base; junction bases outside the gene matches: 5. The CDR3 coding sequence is TGCGCCAGCAGCTTAGGACAGGTAGGGAACACTGAAGCTTTCTTT. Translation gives CASSLGQVGNTEAFF.

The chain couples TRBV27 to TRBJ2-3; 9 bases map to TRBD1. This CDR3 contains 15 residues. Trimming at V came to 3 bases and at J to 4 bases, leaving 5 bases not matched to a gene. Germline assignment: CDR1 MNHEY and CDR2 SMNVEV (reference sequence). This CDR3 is CASSFTGGIADTQYF. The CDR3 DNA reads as TGTGCCAGCAGTTTTACAGGGGGCATCGCAGATACGCAGTATTTT.

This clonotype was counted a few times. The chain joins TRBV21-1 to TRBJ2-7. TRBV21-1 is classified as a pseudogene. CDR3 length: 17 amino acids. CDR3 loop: CASSRTAFTESSYEQYV. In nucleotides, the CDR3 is TGTGCCAGCAGCCGCACGGCCTTTACGGAAAGCTCCTACGAGCAGTACGTC.

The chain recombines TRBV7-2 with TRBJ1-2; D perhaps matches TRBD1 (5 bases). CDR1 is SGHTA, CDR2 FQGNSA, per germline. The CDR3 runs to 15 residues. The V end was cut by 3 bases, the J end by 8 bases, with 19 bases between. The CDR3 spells CASSLWALHRDGYTF. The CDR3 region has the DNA TGTGCCAGCAGCTTGTGGGCGCTTCATAGGGACGGCTACACCTTC.